These T cell receptor beta chains were read from a single sample in a study of shared clonotypes between healthy human individuals. Profiled with immunoSEQ multiplex PCR; TCRdb holds only in-frame clones, not every one. The sample includes approximately 400,000 clones, approximately 96% of them seen just once. The sequenced material came from memory CD8+ T cells sorted from blood. The receptor set was obtained from a man in his thirties or forties in good health. CDR3s include the opening cysteine and the closing phenylalanine or tryptophan. Each record gives: CDR3 length, clone size, V gene, J gene, D gene, CDR3 protein, CDR3 DNA. The D gene is left open where the match is weak. Size is omitted from some rows. Given values are once, few, many or a class for expanded clones.

>15|-|TRBV18|TRBJ1-4|-
CASSPDGATNEKLFF
TGTGCCAGCTCACCAGACGGTGCAACTAATGAAAAACTGTTTTTT
>15|-|TRBV28|TRBJ2-3|TRBD1
CASRIPGQGTDTQYF
TGTGCCAGCAGGATTCCGGGACAGGGCACAGATACGCAGTATTTT
>14|-|TRBV6-1|TRBJ1-2|TRBD1
CASSPRQGVYGYTF
TGTGCCAGCAGTCCCCGACAGGGCGTTTATGGCTACACCTTC
>17|-|TRBV10-2|TRBJ2-5|TRBD2
CASSEPPAGGPRKTQYF
TGCGCCAGCAGTGAGCCCCCCGCGGGAGGGCCTAGAAAGACCCAGTACTTC
>11|-|TRBV20-1|TRBJ2-7|TRBD2
CGTSGAYEQYF
TGCGGGACTAGCGGAGCCTACGAGCAGTACTTC
>16|-|TRBV5-1|TRBJ2-1|TRBD2
CASRTSGRATYNEQFF
TGCGCCAGCAGGACTAGCGGGAGGGCCACCTACAATGAGCAGTTCTTC
>13|-|TRBV27|TRBJ2-4|TRBD2
CASRASGKNIQYF
TGTGCCAGCAGGGCTAGCGGAAAAAACATTCAGTACTTC
>14|-|TRBV5-1|TRBJ2-7|-
CASSLAERNYEQYF
TGCGCCAGCAGCTTGGCCGAGAGGAACTACGAGCAGTACTTC
>13|-|TRBV28|TRBJ2-7|-
CASSFQGGDEQYF
TGTGCCAGCAGTTTTCAGGGTGGGGACGAGCAGTACTTC
>12|-|TRBV6-1|TRBJ2-7|-
CASSEGGLIPYF
TGTGCCAGCAGTGAAGGTGGACTGATTCCGTACTTC
>14|-|TRBV28|TRBJ2-7|-
CASSSPDRSYEQYF
TGTGCCAGCAGTTCCCCAGACAGATCCTACGAGCAGTACTTC
>12|-|TRBV7-9|TRBJ1-5|-
CASSLLDQPQHF
TGTGCCAGCAGCTTACTGGATCAGCCCCAGCATTTT
>14|-|TRBV2|TRBJ2-1|-
CASSGTLHYNEQFF
TGTGCCAGCAGTGGGACTCTCCACTACAATGAGCAGTTCTTC
>15|-|TRBV6-1|TRBJ2-4|-
CASSEVGLAKNIQYF
TGTGCCAGCAGTGAAGTCGGGTTAGCCAAAAACATTCAGTACTTC
>17|-|TRBV4-1|TRBJ1-5|TRBD1
CASSQESPTGGNQPQHF
TGCGCCAGCAGCCAAGAATCCCCCACAGGGGGCAATCAGCCCCAGCATTTT
>18|-|TRBV11-2|TRBJ2-1|TRBD2
CASSRRLAGYSSYNEQFF
TGTGCCAGCAGCCGCCGACTAGCGGGTTACTCCTCCTACAATGAGCAGTTCTTC
>11|-|TRBV29-1|TRBJ2-5|-
CSVLSRETQYF
TGCAGCGTTTTAAGTCGAGAGACCCAGTACTTC
>15|-|TRBV6-1|TRBJ2-3|TRBD2
CASSERLANTDTQYF
TGTGCCAGCAGTGAAAGACTAGCGAACACAGATACGCAGTATTTT
>13|-|TRBV30|TRBJ2-1|-
CAWSGQGGNEQFF
TGTGCCTGGAGTGGGCAGGGGGGCAATGAGCAGTTCTTC
>14|-|TRBV28|TRBJ2-7|TRBD2
CASRAGGSAYEQYF
TGTGCCAGCAGAGCGGGAGGCTCCGCCTACGAGCAGTACTTC
>15|once|TRBV6-5|TRBJ2-7|TRBD1
CASSYGGQGPYEQYF
TGTGCCAGCAGTTACGGGGGACAGGGACCCTACGAGCAGTACTTC
>16|once|TRBV7-9|TRBJ2-5|TRBD1
CASSPVGQASSETQYF
TGTGCCAGCAGCCCGGTGGGACAGGCAAGCTCGGAGACCCAGTACTTC
>16|-|TRBV5-4|TRBJ2-7|TRBD2
CASSSWTSGSSYEQYF
TGTGCCAGCAGCTCCTGGACTAGCGGGAGCTCCTACGAGCAGTACTTC
>15|-|TRBV19|TRBJ2-3|-
CASSTRDPNPHTQYF
TGTGCCAGTAGTACCCGGGACCCGAATCCCCATACGCAGTATTTT
>16|-|TRBV28|TRBJ1-5|-
CASSLLWGRSNQPQHF
TGTGCCAGCAGTTTACTATGGGGACGGAGCAATCAGCCCCAGCATTTT